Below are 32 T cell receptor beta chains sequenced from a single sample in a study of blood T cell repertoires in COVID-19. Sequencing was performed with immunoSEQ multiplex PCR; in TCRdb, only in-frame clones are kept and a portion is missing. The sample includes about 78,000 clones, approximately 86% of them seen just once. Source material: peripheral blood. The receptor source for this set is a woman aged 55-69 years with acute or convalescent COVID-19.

CDR3 bases: TGTGCCAGCAGTGCCGGGACAGGTTGGGGGGATAATCAGCCCCAGCATTTT. This translates into CASSAGTGWGDNQPQHF. The chain joins TRBV9 to TRBJ1-5, with 8 bases matching TRBD1. Germline CDR1 and CDR2: SGDLS and YYNGEE. V lost 5 bases and J lost 4; bases outside the gene matches: 14. The CDR3 sequence is 17 residues long.

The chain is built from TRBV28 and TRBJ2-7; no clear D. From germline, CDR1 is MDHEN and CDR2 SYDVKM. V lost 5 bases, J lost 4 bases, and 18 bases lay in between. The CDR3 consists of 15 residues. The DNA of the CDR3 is TGTGCCAGCAGTCTTCAAGGCACTGGAGCTTACGAGCAGTACTTC. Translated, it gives CASSLQGTGAYEQYF.

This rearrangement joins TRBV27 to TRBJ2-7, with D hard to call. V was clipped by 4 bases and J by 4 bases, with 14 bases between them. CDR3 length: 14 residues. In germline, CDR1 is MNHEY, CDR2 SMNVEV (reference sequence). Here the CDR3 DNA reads TGTGCCAGCAGTTCGGGTGAAGGTTGGTACGAGCAGTACTTC. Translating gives CASSSGEGWYEQYF.

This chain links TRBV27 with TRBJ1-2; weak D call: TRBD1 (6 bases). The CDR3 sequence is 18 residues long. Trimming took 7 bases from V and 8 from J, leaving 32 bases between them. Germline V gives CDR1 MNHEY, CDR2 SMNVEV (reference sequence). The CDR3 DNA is TGTGCCAGCAACCCGGGGCCCCACGGAGGAGGACAGTTAAGGGGCTACACCTTC. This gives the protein CASNPGPHGGGQLRGYTF.

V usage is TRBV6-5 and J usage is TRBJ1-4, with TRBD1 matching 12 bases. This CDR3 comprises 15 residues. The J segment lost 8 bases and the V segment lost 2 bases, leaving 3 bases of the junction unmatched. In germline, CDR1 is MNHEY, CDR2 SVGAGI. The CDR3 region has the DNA TGTGCCAGCAGTTACGGGACAGGGGGCAGAGAAAAACTGTTTTTT. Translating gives CASSYGTGGREKLFF.

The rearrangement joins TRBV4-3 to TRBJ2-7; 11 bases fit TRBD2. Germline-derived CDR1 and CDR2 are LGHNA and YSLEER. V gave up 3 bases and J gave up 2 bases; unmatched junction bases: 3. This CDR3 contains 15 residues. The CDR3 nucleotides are TGCGCCAGCAGCCAGGGGACTAGCGGAACCTACGAGCAGTACTTC. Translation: CASSQGTSGTYEQYF.

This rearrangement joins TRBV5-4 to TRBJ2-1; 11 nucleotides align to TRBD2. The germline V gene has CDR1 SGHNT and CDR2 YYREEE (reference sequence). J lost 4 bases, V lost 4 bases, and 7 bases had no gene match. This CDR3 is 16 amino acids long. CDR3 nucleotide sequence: TGTGCCAGCAGCCTAATAGCGGGGGGGCCATACAATGAGCAGTTCTTC. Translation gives CASSLIAGGPYNEQFF.

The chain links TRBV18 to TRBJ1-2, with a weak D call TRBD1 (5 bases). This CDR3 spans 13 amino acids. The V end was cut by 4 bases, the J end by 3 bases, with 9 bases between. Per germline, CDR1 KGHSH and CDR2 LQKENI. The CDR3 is CASSLGGDYGYTF. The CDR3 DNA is TGTGCCAGCTCACTCGGAGGGGACTATGGCTACACCTTC.

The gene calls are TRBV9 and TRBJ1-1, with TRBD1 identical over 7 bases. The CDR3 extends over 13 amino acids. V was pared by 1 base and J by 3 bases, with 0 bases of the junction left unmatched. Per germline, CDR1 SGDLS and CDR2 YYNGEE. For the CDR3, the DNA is TGTGCCAGCAGCGTACAGGGGGACACTGAAGCTTTCTTT. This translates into CASSVQGDTEAFF.

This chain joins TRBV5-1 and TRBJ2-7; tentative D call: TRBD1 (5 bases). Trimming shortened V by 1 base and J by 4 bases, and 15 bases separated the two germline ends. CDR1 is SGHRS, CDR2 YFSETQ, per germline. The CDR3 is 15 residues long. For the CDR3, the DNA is TGCGCCAGCAGCTTGTTGGCAGGGAAGGAGTACGAGCAGTACTTC. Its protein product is CASSLLAGKEYEQYF.

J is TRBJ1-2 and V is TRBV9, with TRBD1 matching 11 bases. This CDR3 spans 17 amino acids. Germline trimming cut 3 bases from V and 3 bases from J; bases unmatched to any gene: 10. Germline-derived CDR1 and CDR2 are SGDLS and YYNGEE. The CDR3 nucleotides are TGTGCCAGCAGCGCCGTTGGGTGGGGACAGGGGGACTATGGCTACACCTTC. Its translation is CASSAVGWGQGDYGYTF.

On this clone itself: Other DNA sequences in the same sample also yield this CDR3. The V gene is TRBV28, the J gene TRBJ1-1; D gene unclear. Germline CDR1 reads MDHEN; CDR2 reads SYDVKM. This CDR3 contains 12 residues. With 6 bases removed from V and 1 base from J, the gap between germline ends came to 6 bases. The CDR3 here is CASRAGNTEAFF. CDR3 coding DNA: TGTGCCAGCAGAGCAGGGAACACTGAAGCTTTCTTT.

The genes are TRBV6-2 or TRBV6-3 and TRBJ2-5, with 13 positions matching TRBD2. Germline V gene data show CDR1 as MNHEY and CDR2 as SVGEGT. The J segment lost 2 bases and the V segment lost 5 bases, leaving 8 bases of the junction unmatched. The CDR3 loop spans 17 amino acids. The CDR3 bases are TGTGCCAGCAGTCCCGGGACTAGCGGGACTCGGCAAGAGACCCAGTACTTC. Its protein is CASSPGTSGTRQETQYF.

CDR3 sequence reads: CASSPEPGLNYGYTF. The CDR3 coding sequence is TGTGCCAGCAGCCCCGAACCGGGTTTGAACTATGGCTACACCTTC. The rearrangement joins TRBV6-4 to TRBJ1-2; the D is unclear. CDR1 is MRHNA, CDR2 SNTAGT, per germline. Trimming cost V 6 bases and J 2 bases, with 16 bases left between them. This CDR3 region has 15 residues.

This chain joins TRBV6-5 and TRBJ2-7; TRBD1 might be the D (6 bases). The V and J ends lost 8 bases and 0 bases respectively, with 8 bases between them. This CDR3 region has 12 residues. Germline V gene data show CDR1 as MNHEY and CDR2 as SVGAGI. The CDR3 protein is CASWTVSYEQYF. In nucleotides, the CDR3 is TGTGCCAGCTGGACAGTCTCCTACGAGCAGTACTTC.

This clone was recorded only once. CDR3 coding DNA: TGTGCCAGTAGTATACTTTCTCAAGGGGCCGGGGAGCTGTTTTTT. Protein: CASSILSQGAGELFF. The rearrangement links TRBV19 to TRBJ2-2; the D gene is possibly TRBD1 (5 bases). The CDR3 covers 15 residues. V lost 2 bases and J lost 6, with 13 bases in between. The germline V gene has CDR1 LNHDA and CDR2 SQIVND (reference sequence).

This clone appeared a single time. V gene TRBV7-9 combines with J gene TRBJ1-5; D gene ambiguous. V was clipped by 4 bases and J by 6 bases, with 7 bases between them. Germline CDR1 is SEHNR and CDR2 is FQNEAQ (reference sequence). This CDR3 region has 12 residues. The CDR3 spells CASSYGSQPQHF. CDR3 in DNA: TGTGCCAGCAGCTACGGGTCTCAGCCCCAGCATTTT.

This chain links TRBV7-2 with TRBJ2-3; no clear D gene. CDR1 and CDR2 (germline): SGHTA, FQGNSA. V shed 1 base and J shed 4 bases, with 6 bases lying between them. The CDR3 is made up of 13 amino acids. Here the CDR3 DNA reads TGTGCCAGCAGCTTAGATCTCTCAGATACGCAGTATTTT. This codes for CASSLDLSDTQYF.

CDR3 sequence: CAISESWGVTYGYTF. The CDR3 DNA is TGTGCCATCAGTGAGTCGTGGGGGGTAACCTATGGCTACACCTTC. J is TRBJ1-2 and V is TRBV10-3; tentative D call: TRBD1 (5 bases). The CDR3 extends over 15 amino acids. CDR1 and CDR2 from the germline V gene are ENHRY and SYGVKD. The V end was cut by 0 bases, the J end by 4 bases, with 12 bases between.

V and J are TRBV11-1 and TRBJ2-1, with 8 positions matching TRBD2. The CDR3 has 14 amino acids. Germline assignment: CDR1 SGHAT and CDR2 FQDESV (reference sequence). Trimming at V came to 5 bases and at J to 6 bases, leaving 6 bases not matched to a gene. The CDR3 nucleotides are TGTGCCAGCAGCCGCCCGGGGGGGTCCAATGAGCAGTTCTTC. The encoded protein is CASSRPGGSNEQFF. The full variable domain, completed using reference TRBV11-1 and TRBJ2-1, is EAEVAQSPRYKITEKSQAVAFWCDPISGHATLYWYRQILGQGPELLVQFQDESVVDDSQLPKDRFSAERLKGVDSTLKIQPAELGDSAMYLCASSRPGGSNEQFFGPGTRLTVL.

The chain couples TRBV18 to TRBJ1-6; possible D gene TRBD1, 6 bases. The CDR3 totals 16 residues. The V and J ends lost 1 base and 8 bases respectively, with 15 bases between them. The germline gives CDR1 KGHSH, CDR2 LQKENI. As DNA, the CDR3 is TGTGCCAGCTCACCACGTAGGAGGACAGAAGATTCACCCCTCCACTTT. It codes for CASSPRRRTEDSPLHF. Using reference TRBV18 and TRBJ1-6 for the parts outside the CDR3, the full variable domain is NAGVMQNPRHLVRRRGQEARLRCSPMKGHSHVYWYRQLPEEGLKFMVYLQKENIIDESGMPKERFSAEFPKEGPSILRIQQVVRGDSAAYFCASSPRRRTEDSPLHFGNGTRLTVT.

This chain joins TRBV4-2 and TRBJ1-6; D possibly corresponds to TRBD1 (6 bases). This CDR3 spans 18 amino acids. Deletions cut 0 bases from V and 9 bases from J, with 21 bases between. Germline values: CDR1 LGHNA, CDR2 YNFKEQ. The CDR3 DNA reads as TGTGCCAGCAGCCAAGAAGGAGGTCGGGGGGGCGCGGGTTCACCCCTCCACTTT. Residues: CASSQEGGRGGAGSPLHF.

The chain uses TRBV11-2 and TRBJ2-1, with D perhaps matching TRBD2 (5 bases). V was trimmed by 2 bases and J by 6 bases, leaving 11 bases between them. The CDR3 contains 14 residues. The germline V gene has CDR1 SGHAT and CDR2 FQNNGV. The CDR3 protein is CASSLNAGGNEQFF. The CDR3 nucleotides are TGTGCCAGCAGCTTAAACGCGGGCGGCAATGAGCAGTTCTTC.

The chain's CDR3 is CASSSSYGDGRGNYGYTF. The CDR3 coding sequence is TGTGCCAGCTCATCGTCGTATGGGGACGGCAGGGGGAACTATGGCTACACCTTC. The chain carries TRBV18 and TRBJ1-2, with 7 bases matching TRBD1. With 5 bases clipped from V and 2 bases from J, the junction kept 17 bases outside the gene matches. Germline V gene sequence: CDR1 KGHSH, CDR2 LQKENI. The CDR3 consists of 18 residues.

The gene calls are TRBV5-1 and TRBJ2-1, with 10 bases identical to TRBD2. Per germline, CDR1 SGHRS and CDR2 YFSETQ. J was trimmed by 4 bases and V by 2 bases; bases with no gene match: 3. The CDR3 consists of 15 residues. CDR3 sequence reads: CASSFTSGTYNEQFF. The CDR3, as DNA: TGCGCCAGCAGCTTTACTAGCGGGACATACAATGAGCAGTTCTTC.

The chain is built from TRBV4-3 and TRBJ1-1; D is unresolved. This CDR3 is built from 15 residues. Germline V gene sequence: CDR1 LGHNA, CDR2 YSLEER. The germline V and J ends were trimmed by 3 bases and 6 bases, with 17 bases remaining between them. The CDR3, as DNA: TGCGCCAGCAGCCATTCCGGTAGGCGGAGGGCTGAAGCTTTCTTT. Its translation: CASSHSGRRRAEAFF.

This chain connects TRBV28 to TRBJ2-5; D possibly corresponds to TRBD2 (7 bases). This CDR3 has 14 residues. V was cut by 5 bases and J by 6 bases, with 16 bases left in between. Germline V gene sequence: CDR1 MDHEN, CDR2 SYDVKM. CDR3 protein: CASSLRGGAKTQYF. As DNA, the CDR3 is TGTGCCAGCAGTCTCCGAGGGGGGGCTAAGACCCAGTACTTC.

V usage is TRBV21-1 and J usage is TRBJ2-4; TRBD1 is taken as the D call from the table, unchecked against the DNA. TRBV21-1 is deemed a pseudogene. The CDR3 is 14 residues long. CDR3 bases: TGTGCCAGCAGCAAAGTCCCAAATGTAGACAGGACGTACTTC. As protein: CASSKVPNVDRTYF.

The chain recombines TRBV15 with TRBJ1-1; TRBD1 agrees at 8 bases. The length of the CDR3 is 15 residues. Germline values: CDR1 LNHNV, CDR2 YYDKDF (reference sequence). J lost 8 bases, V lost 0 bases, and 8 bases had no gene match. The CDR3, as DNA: TGTGCCACCAGCAGAGATTTGGGGGACAGGCACGAAGCTTTCTTT. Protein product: CATSRDLGDRHEAFF.

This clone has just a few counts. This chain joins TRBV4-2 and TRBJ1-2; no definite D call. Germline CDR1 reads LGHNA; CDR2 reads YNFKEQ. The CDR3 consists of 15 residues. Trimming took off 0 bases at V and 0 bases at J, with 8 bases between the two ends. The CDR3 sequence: CASSQDRRTNYGYTF. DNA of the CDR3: TGTGCCAGCAGCCAAGACCGCAGGACTAACTATGGCTACACCTTC.

The DNA for the CDR3 is TGTGCCAGCAGCCCGACTCAAGCGGCGAGCTACAATGAGCAGTTCTTC. Its translation: CASSPTQAASYNEQFF. This chain uses TRBV7-2 with TRBJ2-1; D perhaps matches TRBD2 (5 bases). Germline V gene data show CDR1 as SGHTA and CDR2 as FQGNSA. The CDR3 consists of 16 residues. The V gene lost 5 bases and the J gene lost 3 bases, with 17 bases spanning the gap.

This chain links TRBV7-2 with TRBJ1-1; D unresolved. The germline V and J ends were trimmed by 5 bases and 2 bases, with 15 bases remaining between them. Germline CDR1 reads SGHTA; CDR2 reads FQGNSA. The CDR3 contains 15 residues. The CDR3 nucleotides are TGTGCCAGCAGCCTAGATTGGGGAGTAAACACTGAAGCTTTCTTT. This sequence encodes CASSLDWGVNTEAFF.